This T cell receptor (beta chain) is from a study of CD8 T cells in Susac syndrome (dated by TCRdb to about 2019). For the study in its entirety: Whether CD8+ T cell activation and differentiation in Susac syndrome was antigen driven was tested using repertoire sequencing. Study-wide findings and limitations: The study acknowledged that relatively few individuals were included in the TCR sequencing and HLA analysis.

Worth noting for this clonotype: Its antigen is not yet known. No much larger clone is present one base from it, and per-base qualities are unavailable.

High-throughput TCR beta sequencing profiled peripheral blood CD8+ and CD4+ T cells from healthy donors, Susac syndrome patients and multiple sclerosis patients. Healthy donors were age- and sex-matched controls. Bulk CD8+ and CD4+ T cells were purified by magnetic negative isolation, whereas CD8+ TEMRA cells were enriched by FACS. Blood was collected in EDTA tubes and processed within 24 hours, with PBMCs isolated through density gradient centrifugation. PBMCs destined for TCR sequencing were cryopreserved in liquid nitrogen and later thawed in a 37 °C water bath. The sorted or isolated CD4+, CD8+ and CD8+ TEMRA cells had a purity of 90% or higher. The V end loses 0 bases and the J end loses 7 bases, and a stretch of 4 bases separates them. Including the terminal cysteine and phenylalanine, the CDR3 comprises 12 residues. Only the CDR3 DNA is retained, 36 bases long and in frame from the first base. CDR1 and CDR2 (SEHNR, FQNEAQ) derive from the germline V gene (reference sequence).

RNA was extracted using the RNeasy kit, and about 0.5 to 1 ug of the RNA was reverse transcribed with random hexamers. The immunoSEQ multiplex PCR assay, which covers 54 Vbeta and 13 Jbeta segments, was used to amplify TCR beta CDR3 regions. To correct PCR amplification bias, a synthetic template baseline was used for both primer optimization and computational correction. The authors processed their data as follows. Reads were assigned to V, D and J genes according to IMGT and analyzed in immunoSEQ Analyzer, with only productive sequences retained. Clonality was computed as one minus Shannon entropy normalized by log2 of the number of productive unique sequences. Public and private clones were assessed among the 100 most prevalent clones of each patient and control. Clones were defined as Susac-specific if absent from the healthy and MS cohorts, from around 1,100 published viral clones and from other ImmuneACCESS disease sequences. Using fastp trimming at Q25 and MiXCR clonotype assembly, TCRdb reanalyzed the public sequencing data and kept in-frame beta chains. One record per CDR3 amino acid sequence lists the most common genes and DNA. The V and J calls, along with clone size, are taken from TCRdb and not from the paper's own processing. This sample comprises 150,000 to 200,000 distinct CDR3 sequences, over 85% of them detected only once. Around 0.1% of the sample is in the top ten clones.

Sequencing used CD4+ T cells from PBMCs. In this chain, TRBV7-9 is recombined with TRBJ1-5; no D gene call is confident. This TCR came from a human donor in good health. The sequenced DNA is TGTGCCAGCAGCTTAGCGATGCAGCCCCAGCATTTT. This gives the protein CASSLAMQPQHF.